These 19 T cell receptor beta chains originate from one sample sequenced in a study of beta chain features in type 1 diabetes. The whole isolated RNA underwent reverse transcription, so sequencing captured expressed TCRB transcripts. Assay: immunoSEQ multiplex PCR; the TCRdb copy retains only in-frame clones and omits some. The table includes 130,000 to 150,000 clones, less than 8.5% detected once. The material sequenced was central memory CD4+ T cells from blood. These receptors were taken from a woman aged 25 to 39 in good health.

This clone was detected only a few times. This chain uses TRBV5-1 with TRBJ1-1; TRBD1 aligns across 8 bases. V shed 0 bases and J 11 bases; nucleotides not matched to a gene: 9. CDR3 length: 14 amino acids. Per the germline V gene, CDR1 is SGHRS and CDR2 is YFSETQ. The CDR3 region is CASSLGQGANMAFF. Here the CDR3 DNA reads TGCGCCAGCAGCTTGGGCCAGGGGGCGAATATGGCTTTCTTT.

The chain combines TRBV14 with TRBJ2-1, with TRBD2 matching 13 bases. Per the germline V gene, CDR1 is SGHDN and CDR2 is FVKESK. With 0 bases clipped from V and 7 bases from J, the junction kept 9 bases outside the gene matches. The CDR3 runs to 18 residues. In DNA, the CDR3 is TGTGCCAGCAGCCAAGATTCAGTGGTACTAGCGGGAGGGAATGAGCAGTTCTTC. Residues: CASSQDSVVLAGGNEQFF.

The CDR3 loop reads CASSFGQLYEQYF. The CDR3 region has the DNA TGTGCCAGCAGCTTTGGACAACTCTACGAGCAGTACTTC. J is TRBJ2-7 and V is TRBV7-8, with a weak D call TRBD1 (5 bases). The CDR3 sequence is 13 residues long. Germline V gene data show CDR1 as SGHVS and CDR2 as FQNEAQ. Trimming stripped 3 bases from V and 3 bases from J, with 9 bases between.

This clone came up many times. The gene calls are TRBV14 and TRBJ2-5; 9 nucleotides line up with TRBD1. The germline CDR1 and CDR2 sequences are SGHDN and FVKESK. V gave up 7 bases and J gave up 6 bases; unmatched junction bases: 3. CDR3 size: 12 residues. The CDR3 sequence: CASNHRGQTQYF. The CDR3 DNA follows: TGTGCCAGCAACCACAGGGGGCAGACCCAGTACTTC.

This clone was observed a few times. The V call is TRBV5-1, the J call TRBJ2-7, with D possibly being TRBD1 (6 bases). This CDR3 contains 16 residues. Per germline, CDR1 SGHRS and CDR2 YFSETQ. V was clipped by 0 bases and J by 1 base, with 14 bases between them. CDR3 sequence reads: CASSLAWGPASYEQYF. In nucleotides, the CDR3 is TGCGCCAGCAGCTTGGCCTGGGGGCCTGCTTCCTACGAGCAGTACTTC.

This chain uses TRBV18 with TRBJ1-1; tentatively, D is TRBD1 (6 bases). The CDR3 consists of 13 residues. Deletions cut 10 bases from V and 1 base from J, with 13 bases between. CDR1 is KGHSH, CDR2 LQKENI, per germline. The CDR3 DNA follows: TGTGCCACCGCTCCGGGACAGAACACTGAAGCTTTCTTT. Its protein is CATAPGQNTEAFF.

This clone has just a few counts. The CDR3 coding sequence is TGTGCCAGCAGCTTGGGACAGGGAGTAGGAGAGACCCAGTACTTC. It codes for CASSLGQGVGETQYF. This rearrangement joins TRBV7-9 to TRBJ2-5; TRBD1 agrees at 9 bases. Germline V lookup: CDR1 SEHNR, CDR2 FQNEAQ (reference sequence). The CDR3 contains 15 residues. Trimming at V came to 3 bases and at J to 4 bases, leaving 6 bases not matched to a gene.

There are a few counts of this clone. This chain uses TRBV6-6 with TRBJ2-5; 7 nucleotides align to TRBD1. In germline, CDR1 is MNHNY, CDR2 SVGAGI (reference sequence). The trim removed 5 bases at V and 6 bases at J, leaving 9 bases unmatched. The CDR3 contains 14 residues. CDR3: CASSPTGQPKTQYF. The CDR3 coding sequence is TGTGCCAGCAGTCCGACGGGACAGCCCAAGACCCAGTACTTC.

The J gene is TRBJ2-5, the V gene TRBV25-1; 8 bases match TRBD1. J was trimmed by 4 bases and V by 7 bases; bases with no gene match: 5. The length of the CDR3 is 13 residues. The germline V gene has CDR1 MGHDK and CDR2 SYGVNS. The CDR3: CASKDRVTETQYF. CDR3 DNA sequence: TGTGCCAGCAAGGACAGGGTGACAGAGACCCAGTACTTC.

In this sample, this clone turned up a few times. The chain recombines TRBV5-6 with TRBJ2-7, with D possibly being TRBD1 (5 bases). CDR3 length: 14 residues. CDR1 and CDR2 (germline): SGHDT, YYEEEE. V lost 0 bases, J lost 6 bases, and 13 bases lay in between. The CDR3 bases are TGTGCCAGCAGCTTGGTTCGGACACCCTCCGAGCAGTACTTC. Translation: CASSLVRTPSEQYF.

The chain links TRBV28 to TRBJ2-7; TRBD1 might be the D (7 bases). Germline-derived CDR1 and CDR2 are MDHEN and SYDVKM. This CDR3 comprises 14 residues. Trimming cost V 6 bases and J 7 bases, with 19 bases left between them. In DNA form, the CDR3 reads TGTGCCAGCAGGAACAAAAAGACAGGGAGGGAGCAGTACTTC. Translating it yields CASRNKKTGREQYF.

The J gene is TRBJ2-1, the V gene TRBV7-2; D not resolved. The CDR3 is made up of 15 amino acids. Deletions cut 6 bases from V and 8 bases from J, with 20 bases between. From germline, CDR1 is SGHTA and CDR2 FQGNSA. The CDR3 nucleotides are TGTGCCAGCAGTCCCACCATGGGCTCGATTCATGAGCAGTTCTTC. This codes for CASSPTMGSIHEQFF. Using reference TRBV7-2 and TRBJ2-1 for the parts outside the CDR3, the full variable domain is GAGVSQSPSNKVTEKGKDVELRCDPISGHTALYWYRQSLGQGLEFLIYFQGNSAPDKSGLPSDRFSAERTGGSVSTLTIQRTQQEDSAVYLCASSPTMGSIHEQFFGPGTRLTVL.

This clone was detected a few times. This rearrangement joins TRBV6-6 to TRBJ2-3; 11 nucleotides agree with TRBD2. The CDR3 loop spans 15 amino acids. V was clipped by 6 bases and J by 2 bases; unmatched bases: 4. Germline V gene sequence: CDR1 MNHNY, CDR2 SVGAGI (reference sequence). The CDR3 sequence: CASSRLAGFTDTQYF. CDR3 DNA sequence: TGTGCCAGCAGCCGACTAGCGGGATTCACAGATACGCAGTATTTT.

This clone was observed at least ten times. The J gene is TRBJ2-5, the V gene TRBV25-1, with a weak D call TRBD2 (6 bases). The V end was cut by 9 bases, the J end by 3 bases, with 17 bases between. The CDR3 is 14 amino acids. CDR1 is MGHDK, CDR2 SYGVNS, per germline. CDR3 DNA sequence: TGTGCCAGAGGAGGGGCCAAGCAAGAAGAGACCCAGTACTTC. Amino acids: CARGGAKQEETQYF. Full variable domain (outside the CDR3, taken from reference TRBV25-1 and TRBJ2-5): EADIYQTPRYLVIGTGKKITLECSQTMGHDKMYWYQQDPGMELHLIHYSYGVNSTEKGDLSSESTVSRIRTEHFPLTLESARPSHTSQYLCARGGAKQEETQYFGPGTRLLVL.

V gene TRBV7-9 combines with J gene TRBJ2-3; 9 bases match TRBD2. The V and J ends lost 1 base and 2 bases, in that order; junction bases with no gene match: 4. Germline-derived CDR1 and CDR2 are SEHNR and FQNEAQ (reference sequence). The CDR3 loop spans 16 amino acids. CDR3: CASSLVPSGDTDTQYF. In nucleotides, the CDR3 is TGTGCCAGCAGCTTAGTACCTAGCGGGGACACAGATACGCAGTATTTT.

The table lists this clone with a few counts. V usage is TRBV5-4 and J usage is TRBJ2-7; D perhaps matches TRBD1 (6 bases). Germline V CDR1 and CDR2: SGHNT, YYREEE (reference sequence). The V and J ends lost 2 bases and 5 bases respectively, with 14 bases between them. The CDR3 is made up of 14 amino acids. The CDR3 DNA follows: TGTGCCAGCAGCTTCACAGGGATGAGGGACGAGCAGTACTTC. This sequence encodes CASSFTGMRDEQYF.

With regard to this clone: Within the sample, other DNA sequences also encode this same CDR3. The chain is built from TRBV4-2 and TRBJ2-5; no clear D. This CDR3 contains 15 residues. Looked up from germline, CDR1 is LGHNA and CDR2 is YNFKEQ. Between the trimmed V and J ends, which lost 1 base and 1 base, there was a span of 10 bases. The CDR3 DNA is TGTGCCAGCAGCCAAGGTTACAGCCCCCAAGAGACCCAGTACTTC. Residues: CASSQGYSPQETQYF.

This clone was recorded many times. The CDR3 sequence: CASSQDQFLGETQYF. In nucleotides, the CDR3 is TGTGCCAGCAGCCAAGACCAGTTCCTAGGCGAGACCCAGTACTTC. This sequence joins TRBV4-2 and TRBJ2-5, with no clear D. Germline-derived CDR1 and CDR2 are LGHNA and YNFKEQ. V was cut by 0 bases and J by 5 bases, with 13 bases left in between. CDR3 size: 15 residues.

V usage is TRBV5-6 and J usage is TRBJ2-7; tentatively, D is TRBD2 (6 bases). CDR3 size: 14 residues. Germline values: CDR1 SGHDT, CDR2 YYEEEE. V was pared by 7 bases and J by 2 bases, with 16 bases between. The CDR3 loop reads CASGRDFSPYEQYF. CDR3 nucleotides: TGTGCCAGCGGCCGGGACTTCAGCCCCTACGAGCAGTACTTC.